This is a list of T cell receptor beta chains from one sample in a study of blood T cell repertoires in COVID-19. Assay used: immunoSEQ multiplex PCR; TCRdb lists only in-frame clones, some missing. The repertoire holds a few hundred thousand clones, with around nine tenths as singletons. The specimen sequenced was PBMCs or T cells enriched from blood (not recorded which). The receptors were sampled from a woman in her thirties or forties who had been exposed to COVID-19. Both conserved end residues are part of each CDR3. The order of the fields is J gene, D gene, CDR3 length, clone size, V gene, CDR3 DNA, CDR3 protein. The D gene is left open where the match is weak. Clone size is stated in some rows and not others, as once, few, many or a class when expanded.

j_call: TRBJ1-5
d_call: NA
cdr3_length: 16
clone_size: NA
v_call: TRBV5-6
cdr3_nt: TGTGCCAGCAGCTTGGGGGTGAGGGCTAGCAATCAGCCCCAGCATTTT
cdr3_aa: CASSLGVRASNQPQHF

j_call: TRBJ1-2
d_call: NA
cdr3_length: 14
clone_size: few
v_call: TRBV29-1
cdr3_nt: TGCAGCGTTGGAACCCCGGGAAGAAACTATGGCTACACCTTC
cdr3_aa: CSVGTPGRNYGYTF

j_call: TRBJ2-5
d_call: TRBD1
cdr3_length: 14
clone_size: few
v_call: TRBV6-2/TRBV6-3
cdr3_nt: TGTGCCAGCACCCCAGGGGACAGGTCAGAGACCCAGTACTTC
cdr3_aa: CASTPGDRSETQYF

j_call: TRBJ1-1
d_call: TRBD1
cdr3_length: 16
clone_size: NA
v_call: TRBV18
cdr3_nt: TGTGCCAGCTCCCCGGGACAGGGGGCCCTGAACACTGAAGCTTTCTTT
cdr3_aa: CASSPGQGALNTEAFF

j_call: TRBJ1-2
d_call: NA
cdr3_length: 14
clone_size: NA
v_call: TRBV13
cdr3_nt: TGTGCCAGCAGCTTAGGCACCCGGGACTATGGCTACACCTTC
cdr3_aa: CASSLGTRDYGYTF

j_call: TRBJ2-1
d_call: TRBD2
cdr3_length: 19
clone_size: NA
v_call: TRBV18
cdr3_nt: TGTGCCAGCTCACCACAGGGACTAGCGGGAGGGCCTGAAAGGAATGAGCAGTTCTTC
cdr3_aa: CASSPQGLAGGPERNEQFF

j_call: TRBJ1-5
d_call: TRBD1
cdr3_length: 15
clone_size: NA
v_call: TRBV16
cdr3_nt: TGTGCCAGCAGCCGAGAGGGACAGGGATATCAGCCCCAGCATTTT
cdr3_aa: CASSREGQGYQPQHF

j_call: TRBJ1-2
d_call: TRBD1
cdr3_length: 14
clone_size: NA
v_call: TRBV27
cdr3_nt: TGTGCCAGCAGTTTACTCACAGGGGGCCGGGGCTACACCTTC
cdr3_aa: CASSLLTGGRGYTF

j_call: TRBJ1-5
d_call: NA
cdr3_length: 15
clone_size: NA
v_call: TRBV25-1
cdr3_nt: TGTGCCAGCAGTGAATCGGGTTATAGCAATCAGCCCCAGCATTTT
cdr3_aa: CASSESGYSNQPQHF

j_call: TRBJ2-1
d_call: TRBD2
cdr3_length: 17
clone_size: NA
v_call: TRBV19
cdr3_nt: TGTGCCAGTAGTATCCTAGCGGGAGGACCTTCCTACAATGAGCAGTTCTTC
cdr3_aa: CASSILAGGPSYNEQFF

j_call: TRBJ1-1
d_call: NA
cdr3_length: 13
clone_size: once
v_call: TRBV2
cdr3_nt: TGTGCCAGTCACAGGGAAATGAACACTGAAGCTTTCTTT
cdr3_aa: CASHREMNTEAFF

j_call: TRBJ1-1
d_call: NA
cdr3_length: 15
clone_size: NA
v_call: TRBV27
cdr3_nt: TGTGCCAGCAGGAAATGGAACAGGGTTAGCATTGAAGCTTTCTTT
cdr3_aa: CASRKWNRVSIEAFF

j_call: TRBJ1-4
d_call: NA
cdr3_length: 16
clone_size: NA
v_call: TRBV15
cdr3_nt: TGTGCCACCAGCAGAGATTACGGGGGTACTAATGAAAAACTGTTTTTT
cdr3_aa: CATSRDYGGTNEKLFF

j_call: TRBJ1-6
d_call: TRBD1
cdr3_length: 12
clone_size: NA
v_call: TRBV6-5
cdr3_nt: TGTGCCAGCAGTCGACAGGGGAAAGGCCTCCACTTT
cdr3_aa: CASSRQGKGLHF

j_call: TRBJ1-1
d_call: NA
cdr3_length: 17
clone_size: few
v_call: TRBV19
cdr3_nt: TGTGCCAGTAGTTCCCACAGGGTTGAAGGGATGAACACTGAAGCTTTCTTT
cdr3_aa: CASSSHRVEGMNTEAFF

j_call: TRBJ1-1
d_call: NA
cdr3_length: 13
clone_size: NA
v_call: TRBV6-2/TRBV6-3
cdr3_nt: TGTGCCAGCAGTTACGGGGGGGCGGCTGAAGCTTTCTTT
cdr3_aa: CASSYGGAAEAFF

j_call: TRBJ2-6
d_call: NA
cdr3_length: 18
clone_size: NA
v_call: TRBV21-1
cdr3_nt: TGTGCCAGCAGCAAGCCGGGACAGGGGGCTACCGGGGCCAACGTCCTGACTTTC
cdr3_aa: CASSKPGQGATGANVLTF

j_call: TRBJ1-2
d_call: TRBD1
cdr3_length: 15
clone_size: NA
v_call: TRBV19
cdr3_nt: TGTGCCAGTAGTATAGATCGGGGACAGGGAAATGGCTACACCTTC
cdr3_aa: CASSIDRGQGNGYTF

j_call: TRBJ2-7
d_call: TRBD1
cdr3_length: 14
clone_size: NA
v_call: TRBV28
cdr3_nt: TGTGCCAGCAGCCCCGGGACAGGGCCGATCGAGCAGTACTTC
cdr3_aa: CASSPGTGPIEQYF

j_call: TRBJ2-3
d_call: TRBD2
cdr3_length: 16
clone_size: NA
v_call: TRBV5-4
cdr3_nt: TGTGCCAGCAGCTTGGGCTTAGCGGGAGTTGGAGATACGCAGTATTTT
cdr3_aa: CASSLGLAGVGDTQYF

j_call: TRBJ1-5
d_call: TRBD1
cdr3_length: 17
clone_size: NA
v_call: TRBV5-5
cdr3_nt: TGTGCCAGCAGCCTACGCCCACAGGGGCTGGGGAATCAGCCCCAGCATTTT
cdr3_aa: CASSLRPQGLGNQPQHF

j_call: TRBJ1-4
d_call: NA
cdr3_length: 12
clone_size: NA
v_call: TRBV11-3
cdr3_nt: TGTGCCAGCAGCCCAAGACTTGAAAAACTGTTTTTT
cdr3_aa: CASSPRLEKLFF

j_call: TRBJ2-3
d_call: NA
cdr3_length: 13
clone_size: NA
v_call: TRBV5-1
cdr3_nt: TGTGCCAGCAGTTTGGCTACGACAGATACGCAGTATTTT
cdr3_aa: CASSLATTDTQYF

j_call: TRBJ1-2
d_call: TRBD1
cdr3_length: 14
clone_size: many
v_call: TRBV18
cdr3_nt: TGTGCCAGCTCACAAGGACAGGACCACTATGGCTACACCTTC
cdr3_aa: CASSQGQDHYGYTF

j_call: TRBJ2-5
d_call: TRBD1
cdr3_length: 15
clone_size: NA
v_call: TRBV5-4
cdr3_nt: TGTGCCAGCAGCCCGAAGACAGGGCCTGGAGAGACCCAGTACTTC
cdr3_aa: CASSPKTGPGETQYF

j_call: TRBJ1-1
d_call: NA
cdr3_length: 12
clone_size: NA
v_call: TRBV2
cdr3_nt: TGTGCCAGCAGTGGAGGGTTCACTGAAGCTTTCTTT
cdr3_aa: CASSGGFTEAFF

j_call: TRBJ2-2
d_call: NA
cdr3_length: 12
clone_size: NA
v_call: TRBV29-1
cdr3_nt: TGCAGCGGTGTGGACTGGACCGGGGAGCTGTTTTTT
cdr3_aa: CSGVDWTGELFF

j_call: TRBJ1-1
d_call: TRBD1
cdr3_length: 18
clone_size: NA
v_call: TRBV24-1
cdr3_nt: TGTGCCACCAGTGATTTTGGGGACAGGGGACGGACGAACACTGAAGCTTTCTTT
cdr3_aa: CATSDFGDRGRTNTEAFF

j_call: TRBJ1-2
d_call: NA
cdr3_length: 14
clone_size: NA
v_call: TRBV7-9
cdr3_nt: TGTGCCAGCAGCCCCGGGACTCTTAACTATGGCTACACCTTC
cdr3_aa: CASSPGTLNYGYTF

j_call: TRBJ1-1
d_call: TRBD1
cdr3_length: 17
clone_size: NA
v_call: TRBV28
cdr3_nt: TGTGCCAGCGGACCACCGGGACAGGGGGCGAGGAACACTGAAGCTTTCTTT
cdr3_aa: CASGPPGQGARNTEAFF

j_call: TRBJ1-2
d_call: NA
cdr3_length: 14
clone_size: NA
v_call: TRBV28
cdr3_nt: TGTGCCAGCAGTTTAGAGGGCCCGGTGCCAAGCTACACCTTC
cdr3_aa: CASSLEGPVPSYTF

j_call: TRBJ1-3
d_call: NA
cdr3_length: 12
clone_size: NA
v_call: TRBV30
cdr3_nt: TGTGCCTGTATTTTACAGGGAAACACCATATATTTT
cdr3_aa: CACILQGNTIYF

j_call: TRBJ2-1
d_call: TRBD1
cdr3_length: 16
clone_size: NA
v_call: TRBV19
cdr3_nt: TGTGCCAGTAGTAACCGGGACAGGGGGCGCGGGAATGAGCAGTTCTTC
cdr3_aa: CASSNRDRGRGNEQFF

j_call: TRBJ1-2
d_call: NA
cdr3_length: 14
clone_size: NA
v_call: TRBV11-2
cdr3_nt: TGTGCCAGCAGCGCCACGCAGGGTTCGAAAGGCTACACCTTC
cdr3_aa: CASSATQGSKGYTF

j_call: TRBJ1-3
d_call: TRBD1
cdr3_length: 14
clone_size: NA
v_call: TRBV18
cdr3_nt: TGTGCCAGCTCCCCGGGACAGCGTGGAAACACCATATATTTT
cdr3_aa: CASSPGQRGNTIYF

j_call: TRBJ1-2
d_call: TRBD1
cdr3_length: 15
clone_size: NA
v_call: TRBV3-1/TRBV3-2
cdr3_nt: TGTGCCAGCAGCCAAGAATGGACAGGGGGCCGCGGCTACACCTTC
cdr3_aa: CASSQEWTGGRGYTF

j_call: TRBJ1-2
d_call: TRBD1
cdr3_length: 14
clone_size: NA
v_call: TRBV6-5
cdr3_nt: TGTGCCAGCCTGAAGACAGGGCAGAACTATGGCTACACCTTC
cdr3_aa: CASLKTGQNYGYTF

j_call: TRBJ1-6
d_call: NA
cdr3_length: 13
clone_size: NA
v_call: TRBV2
cdr3_nt: TGTGCCAATGCCGACAGTAGAACCTCACCCCTCCACTTT
cdr3_aa: CANADSRTSPLHF

j_call: TRBJ1-4
d_call: NA
cdr3_length: 13
clone_size: NA
v_call: TRBV10-2
cdr3_nt: TGCGCCAGCAGTCGACAGGAGAGTGAAAAACTGTTTTTT
cdr3_aa: CASSRQESEKLFF

j_call: TRBJ2-1
d_call: TRBD2
cdr3_length: 19
clone_size: once
v_call: TRBV5-1
cdr3_nt: TGTGCCAGCAGTTCCTGGACTAGCGGGAGGCCCGGGCTTTACAATGAGCAGTTCTTC
cdr3_aa: CASSSWTSGRPGLYNEQFF

j_call: TRBJ2-1
d_call: NA
cdr3_length: 15
clone_size: NA
v_call: TRBV5-1
cdr3_nt: TGTGCCAGCAGCTTGGTTGGGGGGTCCTACAATGAGCAGTTCTTC
cdr3_aa: CASSLVGGSYNEQFF

j_call: TRBJ2-1
d_call: TRBD1
cdr3_length: 15
clone_size: NA
v_call: TRBV10-3
cdr3_nt: TGTGCCATCAGCGCACCTGAGACAGGGAACAATGAGCAGTTCTTC
cdr3_aa: CAISAPETGNNEQFF

j_call: TRBJ2-1
d_call: TRBD2
cdr3_length: 17
clone_size: once
v_call: TRBV6-2/TRBV6-3
cdr3_nt: TGTGCCAGCAGGCCTACTAGCGGGAGGCCCCACTACAATGAGCAGTTCTTC
cdr3_aa: CASRPTSGRPHYNEQFF

j_call: TRBJ1-5
d_call: NA
cdr3_length: 13
clone_size: NA
v_call: TRBV12-3/TRBV12-4
cdr3_nt: TGTGCCAGCAGTTTAGGGGAGAATCAGCCCCAGCATTTT
cdr3_aa: CASSLGENQPQHF

j_call: TRBJ2-5
d_call: NA
cdr3_length: 16
clone_size: NA
v_call: TRBV7-9
cdr3_nt: TGTGCCAGCAGCCACTTACAGGATCCGTACCAAGAGACCCAGTACTTC
cdr3_aa: CASSHLQDPYQETQYF

j_call: TRBJ2-3
d_call: NA
cdr3_length: 18
clone_size: NA
v_call: TRBV30
cdr3_nt: TGTGCCTGGCCCATGAGCAAGAAAGAGACAGGGAGGACAGATACGCAGTATTTT
cdr3_aa: CAWPMSKKETGRTDTQYF

j_call: TRBJ1-1
d_call: NA
cdr3_length: 14
clone_size: NA
v_call: TRBV7-6
cdr3_nt: TGTGCCAGCAGCCGAGCTACGAACAGGGAGGGAGCTTTCTTT
cdr3_aa: CASSRATNREGAFF

j_call: TRBJ2-3
d_call: NA
cdr3_length: 12
clone_size: NA
v_call: TRBV7-6
cdr3_nt: TGTGCCAGCAGCGCCGGAGGAGATACGCAGTATTTT
cdr3_aa: CASSAGGDTQYF

j_call: TRBJ1-5
d_call: NA
cdr3_length: 15
clone_size: NA
v_call: TRBV28
cdr3_nt: TGTGCCAGCAGTTCACGGGGTGATAGCAATCAGCCCCAGCATTTT
cdr3_aa: CASSSRGDSNQPQHF

j_call: TRBJ1-2
d_call: NA
cdr3_length: 12
clone_size: once
v_call: TRBV27
cdr3_nt: TGTGCCAGCCGATTGGGGGCGAATGGCTACACCTTC
cdr3_aa: CASRLGANGYTF

j_call: TRBJ1-2
d_call: NA
cdr3_length: 14
clone_size: NA
v_call: TRBV2
cdr3_nt: TGTGCCAGCACCGACGACAGGTACTCCTATGGCTACACCTTC
cdr3_aa: CASTDDRYSYGYTF